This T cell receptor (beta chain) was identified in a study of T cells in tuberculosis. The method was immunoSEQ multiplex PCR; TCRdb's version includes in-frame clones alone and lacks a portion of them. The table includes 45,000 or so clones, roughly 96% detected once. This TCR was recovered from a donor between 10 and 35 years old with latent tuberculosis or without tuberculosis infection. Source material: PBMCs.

The CDR3 DNA reads TGTGCCAGCACCCCGGGACTATACTACGAGCAGTACTTC. As protein: CASTPGLYYEQYF. The chain uses TRBV6-6 and TRBJ2-7; 7 bases agree with TRBD2. The germline CDR1 and CDR2 sequences are MNHNY and SVGAGI (reference sequence). The CDR3 contains 13 residues. The junction had 6 bases not matched to a gene; V was cut back by 7 bases and J by 3 bases.